The clone carrying this TCR beta chain was recorded once. Other DNA sequences in the same sample also yield this CDR3. The protocol was immunoSEQ multiplex PCR, while the TCRdb copy is restricted to in-frame clones and leaves out a portion. The data show roughly 700,000 clones, around 67% seen once. This specimen belongs to a study of shared clonotypes between healthy human individuals. The CDR3 spans 14 residues. Germline assignment: CDR1 MNHNS and CDR2 SASEGT. With V trimmed by 2 bases and J by 4 bases, 2 bases remained unmatched. Sequenced material: memory CD4+ T cells sorted from blood. Subset: CD45RA-negative fraction. The clonotype was recovered from a woman in her 30s in good health. The chain joins TRBV6-1 to TRBJ2-5; 9 nucleotides match TRBD2. In DNA, the CDR3 is TGTGCCAGCAGTGAACTGCGGGGGGGAGAGACCCAGTACTTC. It specifies CASSELRGGETQYF.